Each of the 12 T cell receptor beta chains below was sequenced from the same sample in a study of control samples from healthy donors and cancer patients. Clones were sequenced by immunoSEQ multiplex PCR, and TCRdb holds only the in-frame ones, with some missing. The table includes fewer than 150,000 clones, approximately 91% detected once. The sample taken for sequencing was blood. The source of these receptors is a woman under 30 in good health.

The chain recombines TRBV19 with TRBJ2-2; 15 bases line up with TRBD2. Germline V lookup: CDR1 LNHDA, CDR2 SQIVND (reference sequence). V was clipped by 3 bases and J by 5 bases; unmatched bases: 10. The CDR3 has 19 residues. The CDR3: CASSIRGLAGGLGTGELFF. Here the CDR3 DNA reads TGTGCCAGTAGTATCCGTGGACTAGCGGGGGGGCTAGGAACCGGGGAGCTGTTTTTT.

The chain recombines TRBV7-9 with TRBJ1-4, with D perhaps matching TRBD1 (5 bases). Trimming stripped 7 bases from V and 5 bases from J, with 17 bases between. This CDR3 has 15 residues. From germline, CDR1 is SEHNR and CDR2 FQNEAQ (reference sequence). CDR3 in DNA: TGTGCCAGCAATCCCGGAGGGGCGCGCAATGAAAAACTGTTTTTT. It translates to CASNPGGARNEKLFF.

The chain is built from TRBV2 and TRBJ2-2; 7 bases fit TRBD1. Germline-derived CDR1 and CDR2 are SNHLY and FYNNEI. After removal of 6 bases from V and 1 base from J, the junction contained 8 bases not matched to a gene. This CDR3 contains 16 residues. CDR3 region: CASSPSTGENTGELFF. The CDR3 DNA reads as TGTGCCAGCAGCCCCTCTACAGGGGAGAACACCGGGGAGCTGTTTTTT.

The V and J genes are TRBV5-1 and TRBJ1-4; D unclear. The V gene's germline CDR1 is SGHRS and CDR2 YFSETQ. The CDR3 has 11 amino acids. Deletions cut 0 bases from V and 13 bases from J, with 7 bases between. CDR3 region: CASSLAFGLFF. CDR3 coding DNA: TGCGCCAGCAGCTTGGCTTTTGGACTGTTTTTT.

In its sample, this clone was seen once. The V and J genes are TRBV3-1 (or the pseudogene TRBV3-2) and TRBJ2-6; TRBD2 matches 7 bases. J gave up 4 bases and V 4 bases, and 4 bases lay outside the gene matches. CDR3 length: 15 amino acids. Germline lookup yields CDR1 LGHDT and CDR2 YNNKEL (reference sequence). The CDR3 DNA reads TGTGCCAGCAGCCCCCGGGGAGGGGGGGCCAACGTCCTGACTTTC. Protein sequence: CASSPRGGGANVLTF.

This clone was recorded a few times. Germline and junction disagree at one end, which may indicate a read error. This chain uses TRBV18 with TRBJ1-1; D gene ambiguous. The CDR3 length is 12 residues. Germline CDR1 reads KGHSH; CDR2 reads LQKENI. This CDR3 is CASAPGVTEAFF. The CDR3, as DNA: TGTGCCAGCGCACCCGGGGTTACTGAAGCTTTCTTT.

The genes are TRBV7-2 and TRBJ1-1; D is ambiguous. Germline V gene lookup returns CDR1 SGHTA and CDR2 FQGNSA. The V and J ends lost 2 bases and 1 base respectively, with 8 bases between them. The CDR3 is 14 residues long. CDR3 region: CASSLRSANTEAFF. The DNA of the CDR3 is TGTGCCAGCAGCTTAAGAAGTGCGAACACTGAAGCTTTCTTT. Supplemented by reference TRBV7-2 and TRBJ1-1, the full variable domain reads GAGVSQSPSNKVTEKGKDVELRCDPISGHTALYWYRQSLGQGLEFLIYFQGNSAPDKSGLPSDRFSAERTGGSVSTLTIQRTQQEDSAVYLCASSLRSANTEAFFGQGTRLTVV.

The J gene is TRBJ2-1, the V gene TRBV7-9, with 7 bases fitting TRBD2. CDR1 SEHNR and CDR2 FQNEAQ come from the germline V gene (reference sequence). V lost 10 bases and J lost 4; bases outside the gene matches: 13. The CDR3 has 15 residues. CDR3 nucleotide sequence: TGTGCCACCCTCCCTGAGCGGGATCGGTACAATGAGCAGTTCTTC. This sequence encodes CATLPERDRYNEQFF.

The CDR3 protein is CSVTPGAGNTIYF. As DNA, the CDR3 is TGCAGCGTTACCCCAGGGGCCGGAAACACCATATATTTT. The chain recombines TRBV29-1 with TRBJ1-3, with D possibly TRBD1 on 6 matching bases. CDR1 SQVTM and CDR2 ANQGSEA come from the germline V gene. The length of the CDR3 is 13 residues. The V end was cut by 5 bases, the J end by 4 bases, with 12 bases between.

The chain has TRBV6-2 or TRBV6-3 and TRBJ1-4, with 9 bases lining up with TRBD1. The CDR3 covers 16 residues. Trimming removed 6 bases from V and 2 bases from J; junction bases left unmatched: 7. Germline V lookup: CDR1 MNHEY, CDR2 SVGEGT. In DNA form, the CDR3 reads TGTGCCAGCAGCTCACAGGGGGCTTCGACTAATGAAAAACTGTTTTTT. Translation: CASSSQGASTNEKLFF.

CDR3: CASSVSLRDRDETQYF. The CDR3 region has the DNA TGTGCCAGCAGTGTTAGTCTCCGGGACAGGGATGAGACCCAGTACTTC. The genes are TRBV2 and TRBJ2-5; TRBD1 matches 9 bases. The CDR3 has 16 residues. Trimming removed 4 bases from V and 5 bases from J; junction bases left unmatched: 11. Germline CDR1 is SNHLY and CDR2 is FYNNEI.

CDR3 loop: CASSSRPDAGGATDTQYF. The CDR3 DNA follows: TGCGCCAGCAGCTCCCGTCCGGACGCTGGGGGGGCCACAGATACGCAGTATTTT. This rearrangement joins TRBV5-1 to TRBJ2-3, with a tentative D call TRBD2 (7 bases). Trimming stripped 3 bases from V and 2 bases from J, with 22 bases between. Germline CDR1 reads SGHRS; CDR2 reads YFSETQ. CDR3 length equals 18 residues. Complete variable domain (other parts from reference TRBV5-1 and TRBJ2-3): KAGVTQTPRYLIKTRGQQVTLSCSPISGHRSVSWYQQTPGQGLQFLFEYFSETQRNKGNFPGRFSGRQFSNSRSEMNVSTLELGDSALYLCASSSRPDAGGATDTQYFGPGTRLTVL.